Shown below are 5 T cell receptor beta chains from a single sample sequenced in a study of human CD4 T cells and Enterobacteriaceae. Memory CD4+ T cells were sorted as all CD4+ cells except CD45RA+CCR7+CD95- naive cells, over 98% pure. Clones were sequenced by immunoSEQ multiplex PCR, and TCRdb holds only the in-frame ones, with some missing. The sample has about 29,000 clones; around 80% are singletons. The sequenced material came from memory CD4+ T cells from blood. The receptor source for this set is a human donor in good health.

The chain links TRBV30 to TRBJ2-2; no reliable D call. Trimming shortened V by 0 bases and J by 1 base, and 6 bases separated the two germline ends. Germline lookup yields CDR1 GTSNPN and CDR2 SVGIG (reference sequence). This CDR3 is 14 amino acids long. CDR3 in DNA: TGTGCCTGGAGTGTAGAAGTGAACACCGGGGAGCTGTTTTTT. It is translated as CAWSVEVNTGELFF.

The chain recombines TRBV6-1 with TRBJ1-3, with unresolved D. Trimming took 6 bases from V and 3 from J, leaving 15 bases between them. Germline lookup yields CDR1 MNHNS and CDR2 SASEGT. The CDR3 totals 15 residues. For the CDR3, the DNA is TGTGCCAGCAGGGCCGACCCGATACGTGGAAACACCATATATTTT. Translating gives CASRADPIRGNTIYF.

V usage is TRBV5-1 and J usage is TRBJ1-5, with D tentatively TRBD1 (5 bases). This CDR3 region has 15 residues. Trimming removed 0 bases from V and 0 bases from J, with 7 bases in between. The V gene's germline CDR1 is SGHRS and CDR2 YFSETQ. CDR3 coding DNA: TGCGCCAGCAGCTTGGGAGGGACTAGCAATCAGCCCCAGCATTTT. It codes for CASSLGGTSNQPQHF.

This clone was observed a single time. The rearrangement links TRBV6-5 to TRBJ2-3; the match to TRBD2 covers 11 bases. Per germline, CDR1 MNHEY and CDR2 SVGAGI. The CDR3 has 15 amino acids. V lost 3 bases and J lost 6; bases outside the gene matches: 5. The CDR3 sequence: CASSYTSGRMDTQYF. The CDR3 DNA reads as TGTGCCAGCAGTTATACTAGCGGGAGAATGGATACGCAGTATTTT.

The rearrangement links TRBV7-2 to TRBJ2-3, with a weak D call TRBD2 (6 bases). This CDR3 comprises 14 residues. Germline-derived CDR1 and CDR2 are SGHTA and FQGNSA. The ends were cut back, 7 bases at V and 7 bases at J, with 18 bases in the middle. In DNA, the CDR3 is TGTGCCAGCACGGGAGACGGGGGTTATTATACGCAGTATTTT. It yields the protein CASTGDGGYYTQYF.